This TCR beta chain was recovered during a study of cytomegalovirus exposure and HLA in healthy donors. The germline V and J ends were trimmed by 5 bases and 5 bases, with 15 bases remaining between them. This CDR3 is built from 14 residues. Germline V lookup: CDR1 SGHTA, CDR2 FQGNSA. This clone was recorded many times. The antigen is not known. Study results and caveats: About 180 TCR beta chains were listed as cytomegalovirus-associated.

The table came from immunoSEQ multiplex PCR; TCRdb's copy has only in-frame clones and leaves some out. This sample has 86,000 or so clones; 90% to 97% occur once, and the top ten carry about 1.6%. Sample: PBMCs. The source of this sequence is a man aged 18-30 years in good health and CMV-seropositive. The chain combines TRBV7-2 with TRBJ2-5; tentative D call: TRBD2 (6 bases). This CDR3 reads CASSVGREGETQYF. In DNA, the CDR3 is TGTGCCAGCAGCGTAGGGCGGGAAGGCGAGACCCAGTACTTC.